This T cell receptor (beta chain) was found in a study of T cell repertoires in cytomegalovirus infection (dated by TCRdb to between 2018 and 2020). At the level of the whole study: Because public TCR beta signatures pointed to carriage of CMV infection together with the matching HLA type, the HLA type of each donor mattered for the analysis. Summary of the overall study and its limitations: The ex vivo response was dominated by HLA-C-restricted CMV-specific TCR beta clonotypes, which also provided the single most frequent clonotype in two of eight donors. Cumulative frequency of public TCR beta family members discriminated carriers of CMV infection plus the relevant HLA type in this cohort and an independent approximately 350-donor cohort.

Sequenced on an Illumina HiSeq 1500. The public reads were quality trimmed at Q25 with fastp and then assembled into clones with MiXCR by TCRdb, keeping productive beta chains. Each record represents a unique CDR3 protein, reported with the most common genes and DNA among its rows. The sample includes roughly 630,000 distinct CDR3 sequences, with roughly 24% observed a single time. Roughly 8% of the sample rests with the top ten. This clonotype came up a few times. There is no known antigen for this receptor. The input lacks base qualities; no much larger clone sits a single base away. Sample: CD8+ T cells from PBMCs. This sequence was found in a human donor in good health (CMV status not recorded). Some clones in this sample may be carry-over from other donors' samples.

Here the CDR3 is given as CASTSGARAFF. The sequenced DNA: TGTGCCAGCACCTCAGGCGCTAGGGCTTTCTTT. The chain uses TRBV6-6 and TRBJ1-1, with the D gene uncertain. The germline V gene (reference sequence) sets CDR1 to MNHNY and CDR2 to SVGAGI. Taken from cysteine to phenylalanine, the CDR3 has 11 residues. Here the CDR3 DNA is all that survives: 33 bases in frame from base 1. V loses 7 bases, J loses 11 bases, and the germline ends lie 14 bases apart.